This T cell receptor (beta chain) was captured by sequencing in a study of OX40 agonist ivuxolimab in advanced cancers. As for the study in general: In three patients, partial responses were observed, one with hepatocellular carcinoma and two with cutaneous melanoma.

CDR3 length: 15 residues. V gave up 4 bases and J gave up 10 bases; unmatched junction bases: 10. The germline V gene encodes CDR1 SEHNR and CDR2 FQNEAQ (reference sequence). Data came from immunoSEQ multiplex PCR; TCRdb stores just in-frame clones and leaves some out. The data show approximately 61,000 clones, with approximately 90% seen just once and more than 15% held by the top ten. The study's findings and limits: On average, a greater number of expanded clones characterised CD8+ T cells relative to CD4+.

As to this clone: Its matching antigen is unknown.

Sequences were derived from CD4+ or CD8+ T cells sorted from blood, sampled in a trial of the OX40 agonist ivuxolimab. This sequence was found in an adult with an advanced solid tumor such as melanoma, head and neck, liver or kidney cancer. The rearrangement joins TRBV7-9 to TRBJ2-1; 10 bases are shared with TRBD2. The CDR3 DNA reads as TGTGCCAGCAGCTCCAAGCGGGAGGGCCGGGGGGAGCAGTTCTTC. Translation gives CASSSKREGRGEQFF.